This entry describes one T cell receptor (beta chain). This sample is drawn from a study of identifying expanded T cells in peripheral blood. This CDR3 spans 13 amino acids. Per germline, CDR1 SGHVS and CDR2 FNYEAQ. V gave up 1 base and J gave up 4 bases, with 7 bases separating them. Some clones are missing from TCRdb's copy, which holds only in-frame ones; the method was immunoSEQ multiplex PCR. The sample has 90,000 to 110,000 clones, about nine tenths seen once; the top ten hold around 8.3%. Sequencing input: blood. V gene TRBV7-6 combines with J gene TRBJ2-5; D remains unclear. The sequence was collected from a person aged 18 to 70 in good health. The CDR3, as DNA: TGTGCCAGCAGCTTAGACTGGGGAGAGACCCAGTACTTC. It codes for CASSLDWGETQYF.